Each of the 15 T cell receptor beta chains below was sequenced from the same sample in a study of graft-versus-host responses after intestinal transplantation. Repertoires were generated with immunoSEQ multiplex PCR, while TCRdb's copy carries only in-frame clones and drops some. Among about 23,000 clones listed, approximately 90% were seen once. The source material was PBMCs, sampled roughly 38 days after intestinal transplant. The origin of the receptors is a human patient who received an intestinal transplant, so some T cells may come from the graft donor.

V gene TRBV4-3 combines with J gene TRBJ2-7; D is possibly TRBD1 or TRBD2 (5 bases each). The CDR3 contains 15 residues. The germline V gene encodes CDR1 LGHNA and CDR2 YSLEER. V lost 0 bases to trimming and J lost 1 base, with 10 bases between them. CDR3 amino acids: CASSQDRGPSYEQYF. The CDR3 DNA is TGCGCCAGCAGCCAAGATCGGGGACCTTCCTACGAGCAGTACTTC.

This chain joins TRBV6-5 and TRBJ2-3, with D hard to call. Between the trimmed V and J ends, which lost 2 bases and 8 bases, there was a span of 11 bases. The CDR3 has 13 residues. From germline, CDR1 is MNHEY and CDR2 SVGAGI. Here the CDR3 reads CASSYPPWGTQYF. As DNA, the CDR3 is TGTGCCAGCAGTTACCCCCCGTGGGGTACGCAGTATTTT.

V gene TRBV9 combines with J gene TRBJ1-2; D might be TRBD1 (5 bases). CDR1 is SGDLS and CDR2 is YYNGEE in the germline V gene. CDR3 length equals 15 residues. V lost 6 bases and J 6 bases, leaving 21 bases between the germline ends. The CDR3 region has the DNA TGTGCCAGCACCGGCCGGGGCAGGGAGGAAGATGGCTACACCTTC. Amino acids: CASTGRGREEDGYTF. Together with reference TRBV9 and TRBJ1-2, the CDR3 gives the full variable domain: DSGVTQTPKHLITATGQRVTLRCSPRSGDLSVYWYQQSLDQGLQFLIQYYNGEERAKGNILERFSAQQFPDLHSELNLSSLELGDSALYFCASTGRGREEDGYTFGSGTRLTVV.

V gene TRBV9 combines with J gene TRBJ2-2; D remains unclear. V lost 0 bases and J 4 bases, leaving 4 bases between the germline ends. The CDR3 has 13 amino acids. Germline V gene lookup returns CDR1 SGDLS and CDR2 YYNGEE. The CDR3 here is CASSVGGTGELFF. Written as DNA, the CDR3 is TGTGCCAGCAGCGTAGGGGGCACCGGGGAGCTGTTTTTT.

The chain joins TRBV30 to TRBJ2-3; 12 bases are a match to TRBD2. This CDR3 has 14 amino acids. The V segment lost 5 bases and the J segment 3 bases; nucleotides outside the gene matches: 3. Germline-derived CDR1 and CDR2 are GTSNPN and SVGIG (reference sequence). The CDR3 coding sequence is TGTGCCTGGTCTAGCGGGAGGGTGACAGATACGCAGTATTTT. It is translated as CAWSSGRVTDTQYF. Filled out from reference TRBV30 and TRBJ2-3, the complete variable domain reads SQTIHQWPATLVQPVGSPLSLECTVEGTSNPNLYWYRQAAGRGLQLLFYSVGIGQISSEVPQNLSASRPQDRQFILSSKKLLLSDSGFYLCAWSSGRVTDTQYFGPGTRLTVL.

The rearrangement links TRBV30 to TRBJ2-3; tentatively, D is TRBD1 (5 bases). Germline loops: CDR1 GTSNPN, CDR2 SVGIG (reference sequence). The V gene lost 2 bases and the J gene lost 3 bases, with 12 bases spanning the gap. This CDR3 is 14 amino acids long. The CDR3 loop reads CAWSLGLGTDTQYF. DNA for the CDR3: TGTGCCTGGAGTTTGGGGCTGGGGACAGATACGCAGTATTTT.

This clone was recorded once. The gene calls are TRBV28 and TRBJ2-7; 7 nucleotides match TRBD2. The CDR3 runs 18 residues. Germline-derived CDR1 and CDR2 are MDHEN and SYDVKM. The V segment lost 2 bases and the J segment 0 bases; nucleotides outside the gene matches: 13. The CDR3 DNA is TGTGCCAGCAGTTTAGTCCCAATAGCGGGCCAGGGCTCCTACGAGCAGTACTTC. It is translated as CASSLVPIAGQGSYEQYF.

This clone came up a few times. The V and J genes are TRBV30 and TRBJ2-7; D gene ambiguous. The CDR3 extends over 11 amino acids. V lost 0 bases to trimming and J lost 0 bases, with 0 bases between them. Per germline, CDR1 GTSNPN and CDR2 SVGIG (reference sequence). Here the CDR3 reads CAWSVSYEQYF. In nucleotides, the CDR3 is TGTGCCTGGAGTGTCTCCTACGAGCAGTACTTC.

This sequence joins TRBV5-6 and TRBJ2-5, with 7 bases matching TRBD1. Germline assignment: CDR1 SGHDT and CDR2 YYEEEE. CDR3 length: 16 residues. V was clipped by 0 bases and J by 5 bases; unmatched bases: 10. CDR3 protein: CASSLVGRGGMETQYF. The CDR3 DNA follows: TGTGCCAGCAGCTTGGTTGGGAGAGGGGGCATGGAGACCCAGTACTTC. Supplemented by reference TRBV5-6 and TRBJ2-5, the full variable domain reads DAGVTQSPTHLIKTRGQQVTLRCSPKSGHDTVSWYQQALGQGPQFIFQYYEEEERQRGNFPDRFSGHQFPNYSSELNVNALLLGDSALYLCASSLVGRGGMETQYFGPGTRLLVL.

CDR3 DNA: TGTGCCAGTAAACTAACAACAGCCCACACAGATACGCAGTATTTT. This translates into CASKLTTAHTDTQYF. The chain couples TRBV19 to TRBJ2-3; D unresolved. This CDR3 has 15 amino acids. Germline CDR1 and CDR2: LNHDA and SQIVND (reference sequence). Trimming stripped 7 bases from V and 2 bases from J, with 16 bases between.

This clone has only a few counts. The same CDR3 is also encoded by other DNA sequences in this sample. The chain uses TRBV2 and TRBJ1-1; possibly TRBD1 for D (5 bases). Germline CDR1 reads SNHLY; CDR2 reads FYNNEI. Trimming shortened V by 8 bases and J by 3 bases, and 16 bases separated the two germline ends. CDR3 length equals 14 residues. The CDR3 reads CASLAWGGDTEAFF. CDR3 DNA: TGTGCCAGCCTGGCTTGGGGGGGGGACACTGAAGCTTTCTTT.

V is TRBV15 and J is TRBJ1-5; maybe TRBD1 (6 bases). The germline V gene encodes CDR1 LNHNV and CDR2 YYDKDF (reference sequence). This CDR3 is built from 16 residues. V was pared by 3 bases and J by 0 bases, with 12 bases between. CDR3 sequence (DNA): TGTGCCACCAGCAGTATGGACAGCCCTAGCAATCAGCCCCAGCATTTT. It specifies CATSSMDSPSNQPQHF.

CDR3 coding DNA: TGTGCCAGCAGTTACGTGGAGGGCTACGAGCAGTACTTC. Translating it yields CASSYVEGYEQYF. V is TRBV6-5 and J is TRBJ2-7; D possibly corresponds to TRBD2 (6 bases). Trimming stripped 2 bases from V and 3 bases from J, with 8 bases between. Per the germline V gene, CDR1 is MNHEY and CDR2 is SVGAGI. This CDR3 is built from 13 residues.

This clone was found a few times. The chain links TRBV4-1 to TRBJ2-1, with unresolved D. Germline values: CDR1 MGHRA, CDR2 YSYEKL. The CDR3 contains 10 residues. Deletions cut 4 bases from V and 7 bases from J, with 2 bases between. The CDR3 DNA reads TGCGCCAGCAGCCCAAATGAGCAGTTCTTC. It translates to CASSPNEQFF.

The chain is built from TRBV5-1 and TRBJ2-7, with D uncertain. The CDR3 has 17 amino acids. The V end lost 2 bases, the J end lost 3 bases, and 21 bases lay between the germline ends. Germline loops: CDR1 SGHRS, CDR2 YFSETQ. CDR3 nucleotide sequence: TGCGCCAGCAGCTTTCACTGGGGTTGGCTAAAGAACTACGAGCAGTACTTC. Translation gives CASSFHWGWLKNYEQYF.